One and the same sample provided the 17 T cell receptor beta chains below, sequenced in a study of blood T cell repertoires in COVID-19. Profiled with immunoSEQ multiplex PCR; TCRdb holds only in-frame clones, not every one. Of hundreds of thousands of clones listed, around four fifths are singletons. Sequencing was carried out using peripheral blood. The receptors derive from a woman older than 75 with acute or convalescent COVID-19.

J is TRBJ2-7 and V is TRBV6-4; D is possibly TRBD2 (6 bases). The germline V and J ends were trimmed by 6 bases and 1 base, with 10 bases remaining between them. Germline CDR1 MRHNA, CDR2 SNTAGT. The CDR3 consists of 13 residues. The CDR3 nucleotides read TGTGCCAGCAGGGAGCGGGTGTCCTACGAGCAGTACTTC. Translation: CASRERVSYEQYF.

The chain links TRBV4-2 to TRBJ1-2, with 8 bases that match TRBD1. The CDR3 has 15 amino acids. The junction had 7 bases not matched to a gene; V was cut back by 3 bases and J by 4 bases. The V gene's germline CDR1 is LGHNA and CDR2 YNFKEQ. CDR3 loop: CASSQATGESYGYTF. The CDR3 DNA follows: TGTGCCAGCAGCCAGGCGACAGGGGAAAGCTATGGCTACACCTTC.

This chain connects TRBV15 to TRBJ1-3; tentatively, D is TRBD1 (6 bases). Trimming took 6 bases from V and 4 from J, leaving 13 bases between them. The CDR3 loop spans 14 amino acids. Germline V lookup: CDR1 LNHNV, CDR2 YYDKDF (reference sequence). CDR3 protein: CATSLTGSGNTIYF. As DNA, the CDR3 is TGTGCCACCAGTCTAACAGGGTCCGGAAACACCATATATTTT.

J is TRBJ2-3 and V is TRBV5-1, with 7 bases identical to TRBD2. Trimming took 0 bases from V and 2 from J; bases not matched to a gene: 6. The germline CDR1 and CDR2 sequences are SGHRS and YFSETQ. The CDR3 totals 16 residues. This CDR3 is CASSLAVGGDTDTQYF. Written as DNA, the CDR3 is TGCGCCAGCAGCTTGGCCGTGGGAGGGGACACAGATACGCAGTATTTT.

The gene calls are TRBV19 and TRBJ2-7; 9 bases fit TRBD1. Germline CDR1 reads LNHDA; CDR2 reads SQIVND (reference sequence). CDR3 length: 14 residues. After removal of 5 bases from V and 3 bases from J, the junction contained 5 bases not matched to a gene. The CDR3 DNA sequence: TGTGCCAGTAGTCGGACAGGGGTTCTCTACGAGCAGTACTTC. Protein sequence: CASSRTGVLYEQYF.

This chain links TRBV15 with TRBJ2-1, with 15 bases matching TRBD2. J gave up 8 bases and V 0 bases, and 5 bases lay outside the gene matches. Germline V gene sequence: CDR1 LNHNV, CDR2 YYDKDF (reference sequence). The CDR3 sequence is 17 residues long. CDR3 DNA: TGTGCCACCAGCAGAGATAGGGGACTAGCGGGGGGTTATGAGCAGTTCTTC. This codes for CATSRDRGLAGGYEQFF.

The gene calls are TRBV4-2 and TRBJ2-1; perhaps TRBD2 as D (6 bases). The germline gives CDR1 LGHNA, CDR2 YNFKEQ. CDR3 size: 14 residues. The V end lost 5 bases, the J end lost 5 bases, and 13 bases lay between the germline ends. The CDR3 sequence is CASSGRMGDNEQFF. The CDR3 nucleotides are TGTGCCAGCAGCGGGAGGATGGGCGACAATGAGCAGTTCTTC.

J is TRBJ2-7 and V is TRBV2, with a weak D call TRBD1 (6 bases). Germline V gene lookup returns CDR1 SNHLY and CDR2 FYNNEI. The CDR3 covers 14 residues. Trimming removed 6 bases from V and 5 bases from J, with 17 bases in between. In DNA form, the CDR3 reads TGTGCCAGCAGCTCTGGGCAGGGGTACGACGAGCAGTACTTC. Translating it yields CASSSGQGYDEQYF. Filled out from reference TRBV2 and TRBJ2-7, the complete variable domain reads EPEVTQTPSHQVTQMGQEVILRCVPISNHLYFYWYRQILGQKVEFLVSFYNNEISEKSEIFDDQFSVERPDGSNFTLKIRSTKLEDSAMYFCASSSGQGYDEQYFGPGTRLTVT.

The rearrangement uses TRBV3-1 (or the pseudogene TRBV3-2) and TRBJ2-2; 7 bases map to TRBD2. This CDR3 is built from 15 residues. V lost 2 bases and J lost 7; bases outside the gene matches: 7. Germline V lookup: CDR1 LGHDT, CDR2 YNNKEL (reference sequence). In DNA form, the CDR3 reads TGTGCCAGCAGCCAATTAAGCGGGAAAAACGGGGAGCTGTTTTTT. Encoded protein: CASSQLSGKNGELFF.

V is TRBV6-1 and J is TRBJ2-7, with unresolved D. This CDR3 has 15 residues. CDR1 and CDR2 (germline): MNHNS, SASEGT. The germline V and J ends were trimmed by 3 bases and 0 bases, with 12 bases remaining between them. The CDR3 bases are TGTGCCAGCAGTGACACCGGTCTAAGCTCCTACGAGCAGTACTTC. It translates to CASSDTGLSSYEQYF.

The chain is built from TRBV7-2 and TRBJ2-5; 9 bases fit TRBD1. CDR1 is SGHTA and CDR2 is FQGNSA in the germline V gene. CDR3 length: 15 residues. The trim removed 3 bases at V and 2 bases at J, leaving 4 bases unmatched. CDR3 protein: CASSLDRGAQETQYF. Written as DNA, the CDR3 is TGTGCCAGCAGCTTGGACAGGGGAGCGCAAGAGACCCAGTACTTC.

V is TRBV3-1 (or the pseudogene TRBV3-2) and J is TRBJ1-4; TRBD1 might be the D (5 bases). Germline V gene lookup returns CDR1 LGHDT and CDR2 YNNKEL (reference sequence). V was shortened by 10 bases and J by 5 bases, with 23 bases between the two germline ends. The CDR3 spans 16 residues. CDR3 DNA: TGTGCCACGGGATATGGGACTATAAGGGGAAATGAAAAACTGTTTTTT. Encoded protein: CATGYGTIRGNEKLFF.

The V gene is TRBV19, the J gene TRBJ2-2; TRBD1 aligns across 7 bases. The CDR3 extends over 15 amino acids. Per the germline V gene, CDR1 is LNHDA and CDR2 is SQIVND (reference sequence). V shed 5 bases and J 0 bases; nucleotides not matched to a gene: 3. The CDR3 region is CASSLDRSNTGELFF. CDR3 bases: TGTGCCAGTAGTCTGGACAGGTCGAACACCGGGGAGCTGTTTTTT. Complete variable domain (other parts from reference TRBV19 and TRBJ2-2): DGGITQSPKYLFRKEGQNVTLSCEQNLNHDAMYWYRQDPGQGLRLIYYSQIVNDFQKGDIAEGYSVSREKKESFPLTVTSAQKNPTAFYLCASSLDRSNTGELFFGEGSRLTVL.

The gene calls are TRBV10-2 and TRBJ1-1, with TRBD1 matching 7 bases. The CDR3 spans 15 residues. The junction had 5 bases not matched to a gene; V was cut back by 4 bases and J by 0 bases. Germline assignment: CDR1 WSHSY and CDR2 SAAADI. The CDR3 here is CASSGAGTVNTEAFF. The CDR3 nucleotides read TGCGCCAGCAGTGGGGCCGGGACAGTGAACACTGAAGCTTTCTTT.

The V call is TRBV7-3, the J call TRBJ2-1; no clear D gene. Trimming pared 2 bases from V and 9 bases from J, leaving 17 bases between. The CDR3 runs to 15 residues. Germline CDR1 and CDR2: SGHTA and FQGTGA. The chain's CDR3 is CASSLLSGFLSEQFF. The CDR3 region has the DNA TGTGCCAGCAGCTTACTCTCTGGCTTCTTAAGTGAGCAGTTCTTC.

The V call is TRBV7-6, the J call TRBJ2-7; 9 positions agree with TRBD1. The V segment lost 5 bases and the J segment 2 bases; nucleotides outside the gene matches: 4. The germline CDR1 and CDR2 sequences are SGHVS and FNYEAQ. CDR3 length: 14 residues. The DNA of the CDR3 is TGTGCCAGCAGCCAGGGACAGGGACCCTACGAGCAGTACTTC. Its translation is CASSQGQGPYEQYF.

The CDR3 sequence is CASSVAPGAVTGELFF. The DNA for the CDR3 is TGTGCCAGCAGCGTAGCCCCTGGGGCGGTCACCGGGGAGCTGTTTTTT. The V call is TRBV9, the J call TRBJ2-2; a weak D match, TRBD1 (5 bases). The V gene's germline CDR1 is SGDLS and CDR2 YYNGEE. The CDR3 is 16 amino acids. V lost 0 bases to trimming and J lost 4 bases, with 13 bases between them.